The 31 T cell receptor beta chains in this list originate from one sample, sequenced in a study of spatial heterogeneity in lung cancer. Described time point: sample taken at primary tumor resection. TCRdb analysed the 5' RACE reads with MiXCR anew, one entry per CDR3 protein. The repertoire includes more than 15,000 distinct CDR3 sequences, approximately 6.2% of them detected once, and roughly 6.6% sits in the top ten. The study's findings and limits: Intratumoral expanded alpha and beta TCR counts were found to track tumor mutation counts.

No antigen is known for these receptors. Sequences were derived from lung tumor tissue, sampled at surgery. These receptors all come from a male donor with early-stage non-small cell lung cancer.

This clonotype was observed many times. Being off target in a library aimed at alpha chains, this beta chain has a size of little meaning. The J gene is TRBJ2-6, the V gene TRBV13; D tentatively fits TRBD1 or TRBD2 (7 bases each). Germline V CDR1 and CDR2: PRHDT, FYEKMQ (reference sequence). Between the trimmed V and J ends, which lost 4 bases and 0 bases, there was a span of 16 bases. CDR3 length: 18 residues. CDR3 bases: TGTGCCAGCAGCTCAAAACAGGGGAGGGACTCTGGGGCCAACGTCCTGACTTTC. Encoded protein: CASSSKQGRDSGANVLTF.

In regard to this clonotype: This beta chain turned up in a library designed for alpha chains; as an off-target read, its abundance says little. The rearrangement links TRBV11-2 to TRBJ2-1; D not certain. The germline V gene has CDR1 SGHAT and CDR2 FQNNGV. Trimming cost V 5 bases and J 0 bases, with 20 bases left between them. This CDR3 spans 18 amino acids. The chain's CDR3 is CASSPRIPLKSSYNEQFF. The CDR3 coding sequence is TGTGCCAGCAGCCCCCGGATCCCGCTAAAGAGCTCCTACAATGAGCAGTTCTTC.

This clonotype was observed a handful of times. Because this beta chain is a stray read in a library intended to capture alpha chains, its abundance should not be given much weight. The chain recombines TRBV20-1 with TRBJ2-7; 13 bases align to TRBD2. CDR1 is DFQATT and CDR2 is SNEGSKA in the germline V gene (reference sequence). The CDR3 is 17 amino acids. V shed 2 bases and J 3 bases; nucleotides not matched to a gene: 10. The CDR3 reads CSARPRTSGGYRYEQYF. The CDR3 coding sequence is TGCAGTGCTAGACCTAGGACTAGCGGGGGTTATCGCTACGAGCAGTACTTC.

This clonotype was seen repeatedly, ten times or more. The library was designed around alpha chains, so this beta chain is a stray read whose abundance carries little weight. This rearrangement joins TRBV4-1 to TRBJ2-1; 12 bases are a match to TRBD2. The CDR3 spans 19 residues. From germline, CDR1 is MGHRA and CDR2 YSYEKL. Germline trimming cut 0 bases from V and 0 bases from J; bases unmatched to any gene: 6. Written as DNA, the CDR3 is TGCGCCAGCAGCCAAGAGGCTAGCGGGAGGGCCATCTCCTACAATGAGCAGTTCTTC. Translated, it gives CASSQEASGRAISYNEQFF.

Concerning this clonotype itself: Because the library targeted alpha chains, this beta chain is an off-target read whose size means little. V gene TRBV28 combines with J gene TRBJ1-6; 8 bases agree with TRBD1. After removal of 8 bases from V and 10 bases from J, the junction contained 7 bases not matched to a gene. The CDR3 runs to 13 residues. Germline V CDR1 and CDR2: MDHEN, SYDVKM. Written as DNA, the CDR3 is TGTGCCAGCTGGACAGGGCCTAAGTCACCCCTCCACTTT. Translating it yields CASWTGPKSPLHF.

This clonotype is medium-sized by share. The library was prepared for alpha chains; this beta chain is a stray read, so its frequency means little. The chain recombines TRBV7-2 with TRBJ1-2, with D unresolved. Trimming removed 1 base from V and 8 bases from J, with 14 bases in between. The CDR3 spans 14 residues. Germline CDR1 is SGHTA and CDR2 is FQGNSA. CDR3 nucleotides: TGTGCCAGCAGCTTAGATCCCAATATAGGAGGCTACACCTTC. It is translated as CASSLDPNIGGYTF. Variable domain in full (rest from reference TRBV7-2 and TRBJ1-2): GAGVSQSPSNKVTEKGKDVELRCDPISGHTALYWYRQSLGQGLEFLIYFQGNSAPDKSGLPSDRFSAERTGGSVSTLTIQRTQQEDSAVYLCASSLDPNIGGYTFGSGTRLTVV.

With regard to this clonotype: This beta chain turned up in a library designed for alpha chains; as an off-target read, its abundance says little. V gene TRBV27 combines with J gene TRBJ2-3, with 7 positions matching TRBD2. Losses at the gene ends were 5 bases for V and 4 bases for J; bases not matched to a gene: 9. This CDR3 has 15 residues. Germline-derived CDR1 and CDR2 are MNHEY and SMNVEV (reference sequence). The DNA of the CDR3 is TGTGCCAGCAGTGGGTGGGAGGGCGGCGCAGATACGCAGTATTTT. It yields the protein CASSGWEGGADTQYF.

This clonotype was seen ten or more times. This beta chain is an unintended read in a library built for alpha chains; its size means little. The rearrangement links TRBV7-6 to TRBJ2-2, with no clear D. The CDR3 totals 12 residues. V lost 6 bases and J 4 bases, leaving 6 bases between the germline ends. The germline V gene has CDR1 SGHVS and CDR2 FNYEAQ. The DNA of the CDR3 is TGTGCCAGCAGACCTACCACCGGGGAGCTGTTTTTT. Translated, it gives CASRPTTGELFF. Filled out from reference TRBV7-6 and TRBJ2-2, the complete variable domain reads GAGVSQSPRYKVTKRGQDVALRCDPISGHVSLYWYRQALGQGPEFLTYFNYEAQQDKSGLPNDRFSAERPEGSISTLTIQRTEQRDSAMYRCASRPTTGELFFGEGSRLTVL.

This clonotype has a count of ten or more. With the library built for alpha chains, this beta chain is off target and its frequency is not meaningful. The genes are TRBV27 and TRBJ1-1, with 10 bases identical to TRBD1. V was clipped by 3 bases and J by 4 bases; unmatched bases: 5. The CDR3 has 15 residues. Germline lookup yields CDR1 MNHEY and CDR2 SMNVEV (reference sequence). CDR3 residues: CASSLIRDRGTEAFF. The CDR3 DNA sequence: TGTGCCAGCAGTTTGATCCGGGACAGGGGCACTGAAGCTTTCTTT.

This clonotype was seen repeatedly, ten times or more. Since it is a stray read in a library aimed at alpha chains, this beta chain has a size that is not meaningful. J is TRBJ2-6 and V is TRBV5-4; TRBD2 might be the D (6 bases). The germline V and J ends were trimmed by 0 bases and 0 bases, with 19 bases remaining between them. The CDR3 covers 20 residues. Looked up from germline, CDR1 is SGHNT and CDR2 is YYREEE (reference sequence). Here the CDR3 reads CASSLEIGSPGGSGANVLTF. CDR3 bases: TGTGCCAGCAGCTTGGAGATCGGGAGCCCCGGGGGCTCTGGGGCCAACGTCCTGACTTTC.

Remarks on this clonotype: The library was built for alpha chains, so this beta chain is an off-target read and its size means little. The V and J genes are TRBV7-9 and TRBJ2-2, with 14 bases lining up with TRBD2. The CDR3 has 19 amino acids. J lost 4 bases, V lost 4 bases, and 11 bases had no gene match. Germline CDR1 is SEHNR and CDR2 is FQNEAQ (reference sequence). The chain's CDR3 is CASSSNTGTSGGVTGELFF. CDR3 coding DNA: TGTGCCAGCAGCTCAAACACCGGGACTAGCGGGGGAGTCACCGGGGAGCTGTTTTTT. Using reference TRBV7-9 and TRBJ2-2 for the parts outside the CDR3, the full variable domain is DTGVSQNPRHKITKRGQNVTFRCDPISEHNRLYWYRQTLGQGPEFLTYFQNEAQLEKSRLLSDRFSAERPKGSFSTLEIQRTEQGDSAMYLCASSSNTGTSGGVTGELFFGEGSRLTVL.

This clonotype was recorded at least ten times. In a library made to pick up alpha chains, this beta chain is a stray read with a size that means little. The chain couples TRBV20-1 to TRBJ1-2; D not resolved. CDR3 length: 11 residues. The germline gives CDR1 DFQATT, CDR2 SNEGSKA (reference sequence). V lost 6 bases, J lost 5 bases, and 10 bases lay in between. The CDR3 spells CSAYSGYGYTF. The CDR3, as DNA: TGCAGTGCCTACAGTGGTTATGGCTACACCTTC.

This clonotype is classed as medium-sized (0.01 to 0.1%). This beta chain is an unintended read in a library built for alpha chains; its size means little. V gene TRBV5-6 combines with J gene TRBJ1-5, with a weak D call TRBD1 (5 bases). There are 14 residues in the CDR3. V shed 4 bases and J shed 7 bases, with 15 bases lying between them. Germline V gene sequence: CDR1 SGHDT, CDR2 YYEEEE. CDR3 sequence: CASSPSPRGQPQHF. The CDR3 DNA follows: TGTGCCAGCAGCCCCAGCCCGAGGGGCCAGCCCCAGCATTTT.

There are many counts of this clonotype. Because this beta chain is a stray read in a library intended to capture alpha chains, its abundance should not be given much weight. The CDR3 nucleotides are TGTGCCAGCAGGAGGGCGGGGCAAGAGACCCAGTACTTC. The encoded protein is CASRRAGQETQYF. The chain links TRBV6-5 to TRBJ2-5; a weak D match, TRBD2 (6 bases). This CDR3 has 13 amino acids. Trimming removed 6 bases from V and 2 bases from J, with 10 bases in between. Germline CDR1 is MNHEY and CDR2 is SVGAGI.

This clonotype was detected a few times. The size of this beta chain means little, since it is a stray read in a library made for alpha chains. This sequence joins TRBV20-1 and TRBJ2-7; D remains unclear. The germline V gene has CDR1 DFQATT and CDR2 SNEGSKA (reference sequence). The CDR3 is 11 residues long. V was cut by 1 base and J by 3 bases, with 4 bases left in between. The CDR3 nucleotides read TGCAGTGCTAGAGGGGGCTACGAGCAGTACTTC. Protein sequence: CSARGGYEQYF.

This clonotype was found many times. This beta chain lies outside the target of a library built for alpha chains; its clone size means little. The gene calls are TRBV7-2 and TRBJ2-5, with no clear D. CDR3 length: 13 amino acids. Looked up from germline, CDR1 is SGHTA and CDR2 is FQGNSA. V was trimmed by 2 bases and J by 0 bases, leaving 4 bases between them. In nucleotides, the CDR3 is TGTGCCAGCAGCTTAACGTACCAAGAGACCCAGTACTTC. It yields the protein CASSLTYQETQYF.

This clonotype was seen many times. This beta chain is a stray sequence in a library constructed for alpha chains; its clone size is not meaningful. The genes are TRBV20-1 and TRBJ2-7; D is unresolved. Germline CDR1 and CDR2: DFQATT and SNEGSKA (reference sequence). V was pared by 6 bases and J by 0 bases, with 15 bases between. There are 14 residues in the CDR3. The CDR3 sequence: CSAQDDLSSYEQYF. In nucleotides, the CDR3 is TGCAGTGCCCAAGACGACCTAAGCTCCTACGAGCAGTACTTC.

This clonotype was observed at least ten times. Little can be read into the size of this beta chain, an off-target read in a library designed for alpha chains. The chain combines TRBV30 with TRBJ2-1, with 10 positions matching TRBD2. The CDR3 consists of 15 residues. CDR1 is GTSNPN, CDR2 SVGIG, per germline (reference sequence). The junction had 7 bases not matched to a gene; V was cut back by 1 base and J by 7 bases. In DNA, the CDR3 is TGTGCCTGGAGTGCCCTAGCGGGAGCGGGGAATGAGCAGTTCTTC. It specifies CAWSALAGAGNEQFF. The variable domain in full, completed from reference TRBV30 and TRBJ2-1, reads SQTIHQWPATLVQPVGSPLSLECTVEGTSNPNLYWYRQAAGRGLQLLFYSVGIGQISSEVPQNLSASRPQDRQFILSSKKLLLSDSGFYLCAWSALAGAGNEQFFGPGTRLTVL.

This clonotype turned up a few times. This beta chain is a stray sequence in a library constructed for alpha chains; its clone size is not meaningful. V gene TRBV20-1 combines with J gene TRBJ1-4; 8 nucleotides match TRBD1. Germline CDR1 is DFQATT and CDR2 is SNEGSKA (reference sequence). The junction had 5 bases not matched to a gene; V was cut back by 3 bases and J by 5 bases. The CDR3 has 14 residues. CDR3 amino acids: CSASLQGGNEKLFF. The CDR3 nucleotides read TGCAGTGCTAGTCTACAGGGGGGAAATGAAAAACTGTTTTTT.

For this clonotype: The library was built for alpha chains, so this beta chain is an off-target read and its size means little. This chain joins TRBV3-1 and TRBJ2-5; 12 positions agree with TRBD2. Per the germline V gene, CDR1 is LGHDT and CDR2 is YNNKEL (reference sequence). The trim removed 0 bases at V and 5 bases at J, leaving 13 bases unmatched. The CDR3 spans 19 residues. CDR3 region: CASSQDRLAGGLPGETQYF. The CDR3 coding sequence is TGTGCCAGCAGCCAAGATCGCCTAGCGGGGGGGCTGCCGGGGGAGACCCAGTACTTC.

The table lists this clonotype with a few counts. The library was designed around alpha chains, so this beta chain is a stray read whose abundance carries little weight. The V gene is TRBV28, the J gene TRBJ1-1; D is ambiguous. Trimming stripped 6 bases from V and 5 bases from J, with 7 bases between. Germline V lookup: CDR1 MDHEN, CDR2 SYDVKM. This CDR3 comprises 11 residues. This CDR3 reads CASRVTTEAFF. In nucleotides, the CDR3 is TGTGCCAGCAGGGTCACAACTGAAGCTTTCTTT.

A remark on this clonotype: This beta chain represents an off-target read in a library built for alpha chains; its size is of limited meaning. The gene calls are TRBV10-3 and TRBJ2-3, with D tentatively TRBD2 (6 bases). Trimming shortened V by 4 bases and J by 0 bases, and 11 bases separated the two germline ends. Germline V gives CDR1 ENHRY, CDR2 SYGVKD. The CDR3 extends over 15 amino acids. CDR3 DNA: TGTGCCATCAGTGTCGAGCGGGCTAGCACAGATACGCAGTATTTT. Its protein product is CAISVERASTDTQYF.

This clonotype was detected many times. Found in a library prepared for alpha chains, this beta chain is an off-target read, and its abundance has little meaning. The genes are TRBV4-3 and TRBJ1-2, with D possibly being TRBD1 (5 bases). V was cut by 5 bases and J by 9 bases, with 25 bases left in between. The germline V gene has CDR1 LGHNA and CDR2 YSLEER. This CDR3 is built from 16 residues. The CDR3 coding sequence is TGCGCCAGCAGCTCAGATACGCCGGGACTTATATTTCGCTACACCTTC. This gives the protein CASSSDTPGLIFRYTF.

This clonotype appeared many times. The library was built for alpha chains, so this beta chain is an off-target read and its size means little. The chain carries TRBV20-1 and TRBJ2-5, with D tentatively TRBD1 (6 bases). This CDR3 spans 13 amino acids. Germline lookup yields CDR1 DFQATT and CDR2 SNEGSKA (reference sequence). V lost 4 bases and J 4 bases, leaving 13 bases between the germline ends. The chain's CDR3 is CSAKSGARETQYF. The CDR3 DNA reads TGCAGTGCTAAATCAGGGGCACGAGAGACCCAGTACTTC.

This clonotype rates as medium-sized (0.01 to 0.1%). This beta chain was picked up by a library intended for alpha chains and is off target, so its count carries little meaning. The rearrangement links TRBV29-1 to TRBJ2-7; D perhaps matches TRBD2 (6 bases). The CDR3 loop spans 13 amino acids. Germline CDR1 and CDR2: SQVTM and ANQGSEA. Trimming left V 7 bases short and J 0 bases short, with 13 bases between. The CDR3 DNA sequence: TGCAGCGCGCGGGACGGTAGCTCCTACGAGCAGTACTTC. Protein sequence: CSARDGSSYEQYF.

This clonotype appeared many times. The library was prepared for alpha chains; this beta chain is a stray read, so its frequency means little. This sequence joins TRBV28 and TRBJ2-7, with TRBD2 matching 7 bases. Germline V gene sequence: CDR1 MDHEN, CDR2 SYDVKM. V shed 2 bases and J 4 bases; nucleotides not matched to a gene: 5. The CDR3 covers 14 residues. The CDR3 bases are TGTGCCAGCAGTTTAAGCGGCGGGAGTTACGAGCAGTACTTC. It yields the protein CASSLSGGSYEQYF.

Sample share makes this clonotype medium-sized. Being off target in a library aimed at alpha chains, this beta chain has a size of little meaning. The chain links TRBV4-3 to TRBJ2-1; no clear D. The CDR3 covers 17 residues. Trimming took off 0 bases at V and 0 bases at J, with 12 bases between the two ends. Germline V gene data show CDR1 as LGHNA and CDR2 as YSLEER. This CDR3 reads CASSQDSSSSSYNEQFF. CDR3 nucleotides: TGCGCCAGCAGCCAAGACTCCTCAAGTAGCTCCTACAATGAGCAGTTCTTC.

In this sample, this clonotype turned up many times. With the library built for alpha chains, this beta chain is off target and its frequency is not meaningful. The chain employs TRBV27 and TRBJ2-7; 11 nucleotides agree with TRBD2. The CDR3 length is 14 residues. V lost 8 bases, J lost 3 bases, and 6 bases stayed unmatched. Germline V lookup: CDR1 MNHEY, CDR2 SMNVEV (reference sequence). The CDR3 loop reads CASLEGLAGYEQYF. For the CDR3, the DNA is TGTGCCAGCCTGGAAGGACTAGCGGGCTACGAGCAGTACTTC.

This clonotype was counted only a few times. Since the library was made to target alpha chains, this beta chain is a stray read and its abundance is not meaningful. The chain couples TRBV11-2 to TRBJ1-3; unclear D gene. Trimming cost V 4 bases and J 4 bases, with 17 bases left between them. Germline lookup yields CDR1 SGHAT and CDR2 FQNNGV. There are 16 residues in the CDR3. The CDR3 DNA is TGTGCCAGCAGCTGGACGGTTATCCCGATCGGAAACACCATATATTTT. Amino acids: CASSWTVIPIGNTIYF.

Concerning this clonotype: With the library built for alpha chains, this beta chain is off target and its frequency is not meaningful. The chain is built from TRBV12-3 or TRBV12-4 and TRBJ2-7, with D perhaps TRBD2 (7 bases). Trimming left V 2 bases short and J 5 bases short, with 13 bases between. The CDR3 covers 14 residues. CDR3: CASSLTGRDNEQYF. The CDR3 region has the DNA TGTGCCAGCAGTTTAACAGGGAGGGACAACGAGCAGTACTTC.

This clonotype was recorded a few times. Because this beta chain is a stray read in a library intended to capture alpha chains, its abundance should not be given much weight. The V and J genes are TRBV18 and TRBJ1-1; TRBD1 might be the D (5 bases). Germline lookup yields CDR1 KGHSH and CDR2 LQKENI. The CDR3 extends over 14 amino acids. V was trimmed by 10 bases and J by 4 bases, leaving 19 bases between them. The CDR3 DNA reads TGTGCCAACACCCGGGGAGGGGAGGGCACTGAAGCTTTCTTT. It specifies CANTRGGEGTEAFF.